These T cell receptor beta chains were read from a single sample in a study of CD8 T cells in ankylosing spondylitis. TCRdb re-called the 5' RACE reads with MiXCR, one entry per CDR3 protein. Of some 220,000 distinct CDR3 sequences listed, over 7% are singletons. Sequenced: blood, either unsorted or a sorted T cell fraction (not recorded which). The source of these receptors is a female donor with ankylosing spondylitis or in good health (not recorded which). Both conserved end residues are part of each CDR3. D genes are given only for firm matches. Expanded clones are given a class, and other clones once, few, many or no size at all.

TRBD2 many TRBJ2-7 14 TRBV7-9 CASSQSGRTSEQYF TGTGCCAGCAGCCAAAGCGGGAGGACCTCTGAGCAGTACTTC
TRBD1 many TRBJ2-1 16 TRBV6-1 CASSPWTGALRNEQFF TGTGCCAGCAGTCCGTGGACAGGGGCGTTACGGAATGAGCAGTTCTTC
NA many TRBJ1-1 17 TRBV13 CASSLWNLFTLNTEAFF TGTGCCAGCAGCTTATGGAACTTATTCACCCTGAACACTGAAGCTTTCTTT
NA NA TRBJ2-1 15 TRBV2 CASSERSSSYNEQFF TGTGCCAGCAGTGAACGGTCTAGCTCCTACAATGAGCAGTTCTTC
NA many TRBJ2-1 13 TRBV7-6 CASSLIGRDEQFF TGTGCCAGCAGCTTAATAGGGCGGGATGAGCAGTTCTTC
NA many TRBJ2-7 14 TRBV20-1 CSASGRTSTYEQYF TGCAGTGCTAGCGGTAGGACTTCGACCTACGAGCAGTACTTC
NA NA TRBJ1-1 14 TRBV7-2 CASSLQGVATEAFF TGTGCCAGCAGCCTCCAGGGAGTGGCGACTGAAGCTTTCTTT
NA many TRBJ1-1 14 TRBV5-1 CASSPHRVNTEAFF TGCGCCAGCAGCCCGCACAGGGTTAACACTGAAGCTTTCTTT
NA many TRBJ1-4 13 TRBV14 CASSRTTNEKLFF TGTGCCAGCAGCCGAACAACTAATGAAAAACTGTTTTTT
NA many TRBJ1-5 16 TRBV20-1 CSASAPFTTTNQPQHF TGCAGTGCTAGCGCACCCTTTACGACTACCAATCAGCCCCAGCATTTT
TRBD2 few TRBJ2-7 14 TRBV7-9 CASSLVGTSGEQYF TGTGCCAGCAGCTTAGTAGGGACTAGCGGCGAGCAGTACTTC
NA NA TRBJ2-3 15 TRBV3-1 CSSSQGGGRADTQYF TGTTCCAGCAGCCAAGGGGGGGGGCGCGCAGATACGCAGTATTTT
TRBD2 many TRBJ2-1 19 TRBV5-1 CASSLELAASGSSYNEQFF TGCGCCAGCAGCTTGGAGTTGGCGGCTAGCGGGAGCTCCTACAATGAGCAGTTCTTC
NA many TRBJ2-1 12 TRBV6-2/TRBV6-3 CASSTLVNEQFF TGTGCCAGCAGCACACTAGTAAATGAGCAGTTCTTC
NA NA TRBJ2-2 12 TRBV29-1 CSVGEGAGELFF TGTAGCGTGGGGGAGGGGGCCGGGGAGCTGTTTTTT
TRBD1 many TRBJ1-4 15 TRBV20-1 CSAVPGQNLNEKLFF TGCAGTGCTGTCCCGGGACAGAACCTTAATGAAAAACTGTTTTTT
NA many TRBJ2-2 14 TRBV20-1 CSAKGTEYTGELFF TGCAGTGCTAAAGGGACGGAGTACACCGGGGAGCTGTTTTTT
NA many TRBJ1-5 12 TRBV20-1 CSGLGSNQPQHF TGCAGTGGCCTGGGCAGCAATCAGCCCCAGCATTTT
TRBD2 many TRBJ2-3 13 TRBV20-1 CSGGTTVTDTQYF TGCAGCGGGGGGACTACTGTCACAGATACGCAGTATTTT
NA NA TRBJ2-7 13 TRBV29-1 CSVERLLTYEQYF TGCAGCGTTGAGCGGCTTCTGACCTACGAGCAGTACTTC
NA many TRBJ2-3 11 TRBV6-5 CASRTQDTQYF TGTGCCAGCAGGACGCAAGATACGCAGTATTTT
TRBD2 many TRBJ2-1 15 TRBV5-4 CASSLMSGSNNEQFF TGTGCCAGCAGCTTGATGAGCGGGAGTAACAATGAGCAGTTCTTC
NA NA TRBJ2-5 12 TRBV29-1 CSVLLELEAQYF TGCAGCGTTCTTTTGGAGTTGGAGGCCCAGTACTTC
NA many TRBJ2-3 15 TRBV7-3 CASSLTRTSTDTQYF TGTGCCAGCAGCTTAACTAGGACTAGCACAGATACGCAGTATTTT
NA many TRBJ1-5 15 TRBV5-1 CASSRDGGGDQPQHF TGCGCCAGCAGCCGCGACGGTGGAGGTGATCAGCCCCAGCATTTT
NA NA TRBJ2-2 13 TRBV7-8 CASSPPQTGELFF TGTGCCAGCAGCCCGCCCCAAACCGGGGAGCTGTTTTTT
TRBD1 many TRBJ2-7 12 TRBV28 CASSSTGVEQYF TGTGCCAGCAGTTCTACAGGGGTCGAGCAGTACTTC
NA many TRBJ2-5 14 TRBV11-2 CASSRGGRVETQYF TGTGCCAGCAGCCGAGGTGGCAGGGTGGAGACCCAGTACTTC
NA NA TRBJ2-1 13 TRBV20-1 CSARVHEANEQFF TGCAGTGCTAGAGTTCATGAGGCGAATGAGCAGTTCTTC
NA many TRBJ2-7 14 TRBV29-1 CSAMGVGGSYEQYF TGCAGCGCGATGGGGGTTGGGGGATCCTACGAGCAGTACTTC
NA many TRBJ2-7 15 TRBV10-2 CASSPPPRAAYEQYF TGCGCCAGCAGTCCCCCACCCAGGGCGGCCTACGAGCAGTACTTC
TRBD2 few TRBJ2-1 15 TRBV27 CASSSPGEGNNEQFF TGTGCCAGCAGTTCCCCCGGGGAGGGGAACAATGAGCAGTTCTTC
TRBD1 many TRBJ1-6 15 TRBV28 CASVGQALYNSPLHF TGTGCCAGCGTCGGACAGGCGCTTTATAATTCACCCCTCCACTTT
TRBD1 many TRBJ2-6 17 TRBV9 CASSVGQGAHGANVLTF TGTGCCAGCAGCGTAGGACAGGGGGCGCACGGGGCCAACGTCCTGACTTTC
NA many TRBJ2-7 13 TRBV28 CATHDRGLAEQYF TGTGCCACCCACGATCGTGGCTTGGCCGAGCAGTACTTC
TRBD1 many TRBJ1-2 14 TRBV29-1 CSAPRGGVLDGYTF TGCAGCGCCCCGAGAGGGGGCGTTTTGGATGGCTACACCTTC
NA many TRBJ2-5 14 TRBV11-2 CASSRSSGVETQYF TGTGCCAGCAGTAGGAGTAGTGGAGTGGAGACCCAGTACTTC
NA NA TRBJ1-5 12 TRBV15 CVVLGLGQPQHF TGTGTCGTCTTGGGGCTGGGACAGCCCCAGCATTTT
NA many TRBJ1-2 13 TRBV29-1 CSDQRGTGLGYTF TGCAGCGATCAAAGAGGGACCGGGCTTGGCTACACCTTC
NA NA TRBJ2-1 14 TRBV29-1 CSVPTRKGGKAEFF TGCAGCGTCCCCACCCGGAAGGGCGGCAAGGCCGAGTTCTTC
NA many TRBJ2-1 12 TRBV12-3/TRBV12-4 CASSPLGNEQFF TGTGCCAGCAGCCCTCTGGGCAATGAGCAGTTCTTC
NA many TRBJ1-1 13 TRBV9 CASGAQVNTEAFF TGTGCCAGCGGGGCTCAGGTGAACACTGAAGCTTTCTTT